The 2 T cell receptor beta chains below come from one sample, sequenced in a study of T cell changes during pregnancy in multiple sclerosis. The repertoire was sequenced with immunoSEQ multiplex PCR; TCRdb's copy has only in-frame clones and lacks some. Of 55,000 to 70,000 clones in the sample, around 95% were seen once. Material: CD4+ T cells from peripheral blood mononuclear cells, obtained before pregnancy. The receptors here all came from a female donor with multiple sclerosis, enrolled in a pregnancy study.

The rearrangement joins TRBV7-2 to TRBJ2-7; a weak D match, TRBD2 (6 bases). The CDR3 spans 14 residues. In germline, CDR1 is SGHTA, CDR2 FQGNSA. Trimming removed 1 base from V and 7 bases from J, with 14 bases in between. The CDR3 nucleotides read TGTGCCAGCAGCTTAGATTTCGGGGCGGGGGAGCAGTACTTC. Translation gives CASSLDFGAGEQYF.

The chain carries TRBV11-2 and TRBJ2-5; 7 bases are shared with TRBD2. The CDR3 has 15 residues. The trim removed 4 bases at V and 4 bases at J, leaving 9 bases unmatched. Per germline, CDR1 SGHAT and CDR2 FQNNGV. CDR3 sequence reads: CASSSGGGSGETQYF. The CDR3 nucleotides are TGTGCCAGCAGCTCGGGCGGGGGTTCCGGAGAGACCCAGTACTTC.